A selection of T cell receptor beta chains follows, all from one sample in a study of T cells in Graves' hyperthyroidism and ophthalmopathy. TCRdb used MiXCR to reprocess the multiplex PCR reads, holding one entry per CDR3 protein. The table lists a few hundred thousand distinct CDR3 sequences, around 13% of them singletons. The sample consisted of blood. Receptors originate from a woman aged 25 to 39 with Graves' ophthalmopathy. Each CDR3 is given with its conserved first and last residue. Each record gives: CDR3 length, clone size, V gene, D gene, J gene, CDR3 protein, CDR3 DNA. D genes are given only for firm matches. Size tells how often a clone was seen (once, few, many) or the class of an expanded clone, and some rows leave it out.

cdr3_length: 15; clone_size: .; v_call: TRBV9; d_call: .; j_call: TRBJ1-5; cdr3_aa: CASSPPGRINQPQHF; cdr3_nt: TGTGCCAGCAGCCCCCCGGGACGGATTAATCAGCCCCAGCATTTT
cdr3_length: 14; clone_size: .; v_call: TRBV6-1; d_call: .; j_call: TRBJ2-7; cdr3_aa: CASSPDGRYYEQYF; cdr3_nt: TGTGCCAGCAGCCCGGACGGAAGATACTACGAGCAGTACTTC
cdr3_length: 18; clone_size: .; v_call: TRBV20-1; d_call: TRBD2; j_call: TRBJ2-3; cdr3_aa: CSAYSGGRGTRGTDTQYF; cdr3_nt: TGCAGTGCTTACAGCGGGGGGAGGGGGACCAGGGGGACAGATACGCAGTATTTT
cdr3_length: 17; clone_size: few; v_call: TRBV19; d_call: TRBD2; j_call: TRBJ2-1; cdr3_aa: CASSISPTSGGRDEQFF; cdr3_nt: TGTGCCAGTAGTATATCCCCTACTAGCGGGGGAAGGGATGAGCAGTTCTTC
cdr3_length: 10; clone_size: .; v_call: TRBV20-1; d_call: .; j_call: TRBJ1-4; cdr3_aa: CSASRNGLFF; cdr3_nt: TGCAGTGCCAGCCGGAATGGACTGTTTTTT
cdr3_length: 13; clone_size: .; v_call: TRBV14; d_call: .; j_call: TRBJ1-1; cdr3_aa: CASSVTTEVGAFF; cdr3_nt: TGTGCCAGCAGCGTAACCACAGAGGTTGGAGCTTTCTTT
cdr3_length: 14; clone_size: many; v_call: TRBV5-1; d_call: .; j_call: TRBJ1-5; cdr3_aa: CASSLGEGNQPQHF; cdr3_nt: TGCGCCAGCAGCTTGGGTGAGGGGAATCAGCCCCAGCATTTT
cdr3_length: 13; clone_size: many; v_call: TRBV30; d_call: .; j_call: TRBJ1-1; cdr3_aa: CAWSVFGYTEAFF; cdr3_nt: TGTGCCTGGAGTGTTTTCGGGTACACTGAAGCTTTCTTT
cdr3_length: 16; clone_size: .; v_call: TRBV11-2; d_call: TRBD2; j_call: TRBJ2-5; cdr3_aa: CASSLMAGGGQETQYF; cdr3_nt: TGTGCCAGCAGCTTAATGGCGGGGGGCGGTCAAGAGACCCAGTACTTC
cdr3_length: 15; clone_size: many; v_call: TRBV7-2; d_call: .; j_call: TRBJ2-5; cdr3_aa: CASSFPGTRQETQYF; cdr3_nt: TGTGCCAGCAGCTTTCCGGGGACTCGGCAAGAGACCCAGTACTTC
cdr3_length: 16; clone_size: many; v_call: TRBV20-1; d_call: .; j_call: TRBJ2-1; cdr3_aa: CSARGRTEATYNEQFF; cdr3_nt: TGCAGTGCCAGGGGCCGGACGGAGGCGACTTACAATGAGCAGTTCTTC
cdr3_length: 14; clone_size: many; v_call: TRBV27; d_call: .; j_call: TRBJ2-7; cdr3_aa: CASSLEGGRDEQYF; cdr3_nt: TGTGCCAGCAGTTTGGAGGGGGGGCGAGACGAGCAGTACTTC
cdr3_length: 14; clone_size: many; v_call: TRBV20-1; d_call: .; j_call: TRBJ2-3; cdr3_aa: CSARPPGGPDTQYF; cdr3_nt: TGCAGTGCTAGACCACCCGGGGGGCCAGATACGCAGTATTTT
cdr3_length: 13; clone_size: many; v_call: TRBV7-2; d_call: .; j_call: TRBJ2-7; cdr3_aa: CASSLHRYYEQYF; cdr3_nt: TGTGCCAGCAGCTTACACAGATACTACGAGCAGTACTTC
cdr3_length: 14; clone_size: many; v_call: TRBV27; d_call: .; j_call: TRBJ1-6; cdr3_aa: CASSFEVHNSPLHF; cdr3_nt: TGTGCCAGCAGTTTCGAGGTCCATAATTCACCCCTCCACTTT
cdr3_length: 14; clone_size: .; v_call: TRBV11-2; d_call: .; j_call: TRBJ2-3; cdr3_aa: CASSRGQWADTQYF; cdr3_nt: TGTGCCAGCAGCCGAGGACAGTGGGCAGATACGCAGTATTTT
cdr3_length: 15; clone_size: few; v_call: TRBV7-9; d_call: TRBD1; j_call: TRBJ2-7; cdr3_aa: CAGSSSGGSSDEQYF; cdr3_nt: TGTGCCGGCAGCTCTTCAGGGGGATCCAGCGACGAGCAGTACTTC
cdr3_length: 16; clone_size: many; v_call: TRBV7-2; d_call: .; j_call: TRBJ1-4; cdr3_aa: CASSLEFTPPDEKLFF; cdr3_nt: TGTGCCAGCAGCTTAGAGTTTACTCCGCCCGATGAAAAACTGTTTTTT
cdr3_length: 13; clone_size: .; v_call: TRBV5-6; d_call: .; j_call: TRBJ2-1; cdr3_aa: CAGSWTPADEQFF; cdr3_nt: TGTGCCGGCAGTTGGACTCCGGCGGATGAGCAGTTCTTC
cdr3_length: 15; clone_size: many; v_call: TRBV5-1; d_call: TRBD2; j_call: TRBJ2-2; cdr3_aa: CASSSLAANTGELFF; cdr3_nt: TGCGCCAGCAGCTCCCTAGCGGCGAACACCGGGGAGCTGTTTTTT